Below, 23 T cell receptor beta chains from the same sample are listed, as sequenced in a study of T cells in Graves' hyperthyroidism and ophthalmopathy (dated by TCRdb to between 2017 and 2020). Library method: multiplex PCR. TCRdb shows the sequencer as Illumina HiSeq 2000. Amplification of TCR beta CDR3 regions was carried out from RNA transcripts. A first-round RT-PCR of the TCR CDR3 used the HTBI primer set with the Qiagen OneStep RT-PCR kit. The public reads were run again by TCRdb, first through fastp at Q25 and then through MiXCR, and only productive beta chains were kept. All rows with the same CDR3 protein become a single entry with the most common DNA and genes. The sample table lists almost 500,000 distinct CDR3 sequences, about 20% of them with a count of one. The biggest ten clones account for around 47% of the sample. Source material: blood. The origin of the receptors is a woman in her 70s with Graves' ophthalmopathy.

A word on this clonotype: At one of its ends the junction is not consistent with the germline gene, which may arise from a read error. CDR3 DNA: TGTGTCTGGACGAGGACAGGGGGTCTGGCTAACTATGGCTACACCTTC. Translated: CVWTRTGGLANYGYTF. The chain recombines TRBV30 with TRBJ1-2; TRBD1 aligns across 10 bases. Germline lookup yields CDR1 GTSNPN and CDR2 SVGIG (reference sequence). The CDR3 is 16 residues long.

Turning to this clonotype: A read error may be the cause here, since a much bigger clone is one base away. The V call is TRBV7-8, the J call TRBJ1-1; a weak D match, TRBD1 (6 bases). Looked up from germline, CDR1 is SGHVS and CDR2 is FQNEAQ. The CDR3 contains 14 residues. Deletions cut 1 base from V and 11 bases from J, with 17 bases between. CDR3 loop: CASSLEGDPSRAFF. The CDR3 nucleotides are TGTGCCAGCAGCTTAGAGGGGGACCCCTCTAGGGCTTTCTTT.

This sequence joins TRBV2 and TRBJ1-6, with D hard to call. Looked up from germline, CDR1 is SNHLY and CDR2 is FYNNEI. There are 14 residues in the CDR3. The germline V and J ends were trimmed by 8 bases and 5 bases, with 13 bases remaining between them. The CDR3 region is CASQVNRHNSPLHF. The CDR3 DNA is TGTGCCAGCCAAGTGAACCGCCATAATTCACCCCTCCACTTT. The full variable domain, rest sourced from reference TRBV2 and TRBJ1-6, is EPEVTQTPSHQVTQMGQEVILRCVPISNHLYFYWYRQILGQKVEFLVSFYNNEISEKSEIFDDQFSVERPDGSNFTLKIRSTKLEDSAMYFCASQVNRHNSPLHFGNGTRLTVT.

This clonotype was observed a few times. The rearrangement uses TRBV18 and TRBJ2-7; D unresolved. The CDR3 is 13 residues long. V gave up 6 bases and J gave up 0 bases, with 9 bases separating them. The germline gives CDR1 KGHSH, CDR2 LQKENI. The CDR3 region is CASSPGYSYEQYF. As DNA, the CDR3 is TGTGCCAGCTCGCCAGGTTACTCCTACGAGCAGTACTTC.

Only a few counts were recorded for this clonotype. CDR3 coding DNA: TGTGCCAGCAGTCCATACTCAGCGGGAGGGCCCTACAATGAGCAGTTCTTC. As protein: CASSPYSAGGPYNEQFF. The rearrangement joins TRBV12-3 or TRBV12-4 to TRBJ2-1, with 10 positions matching TRBD2. V shed 5 bases and J 2 bases; nucleotides not matched to a gene: 9. The CDR3 has 17 residues.

This clonotype was observed a handful of times. The chain joins TRBV10-1 to TRBJ1-2; 7 bases agree with TRBD1. The J segment lost 6 bases and the V segment lost 0 bases, leaving 4 bases of the junction unmatched. Germline values: CDR1 WNHNN, CDR2 SYGVQD (reference sequence). This CDR3 comprises 14 residues. DNA of the CDR3: TGCGCCAGCAGTGAGTCGAGAACAGGGGATGGCTACACCTTC. Its translation is CASSESRTGDGYTF.

This clonotype came up once. This may arise from a read error, as a much more abundant clone is one base away. The J gene is TRBJ1-5, the V gene TRBV28; D not resolved. The J call is doubtful: the DNA matches TRBJ2-3 better. Per the germline V gene, CDR1 is MDHEN and CDR2 is SYDVKM. This CDR3 has 16 amino acids. The CDR3 DNA reads TGTGCCAGCAGTTCACCGGCGGTCAATAGCAATCAGCCCCAGTATTTT. Protein: CASSSPAVNSNQPQYF.

The V and J genes are TRBV30 and TRBJ2-7, with a possible D match to TRBD1 (6 bases). V was trimmed by 2 bases and J by 5 bases, leaving 25 bases between them. Germline V CDR1 and CDR2: GTSNPN, SVGIG (reference sequence). This CDR3 is 17 amino acids long. The CDR3 is CAWSTTPGTRQNHEQYF. The CDR3 nucleotides read TGTGCCTGGAGTACCACGCCGGGGACACGCCAAAACCACGAGCAGTACTTC.

The genes are TRBV12-5 and TRBJ1-5; possible D gene TRBD1, 6 bases. Trimming cost V 6 bases and J 10 bases, with 19 bases left between them. Germline CDR1 LGHNT, CDR2 FRNRAP. The CDR3 has 14 residues. CDR3: CASGDTRGRQPQHF. For the CDR3, the DNA is TGTGCTAGTGGAGATACCAGGGGCAGGCAACCCCAGCATTTT.

The V call is TRBV20-1, the J call TRBJ1-1, with D unresolved. V lost 2 bases and J 1 base, leaving 8 bases between the germline ends. The CDR3 is 13 residues long. CDR1 and CDR2 from the germline V gene are DFQATT and SNEGSKA (reference sequence). The CDR3 spells CSARSITNTEAFF. The CDR3 nucleotides read TGCAGTGCTAGATCAATCACGAACACTGAAGCTTTCTTT.

This clonotype was found a few times. This chain links TRBV25-1 with TRBJ2-2, with 10 bases fitting TRBD2. The ends lost 4 bases at V and 4 bases at J; junction bases unmatched: 12. Germline V gives CDR1 MGHDK, CDR2 SYGVNS. This CDR3 is built from 18 residues. CDR3 DNA sequence: TGTGCCAGCAGTGCTCTAGCGGGGGTAACATGGGGCACCGGGGAGCTGTTTTTT. Protein product: CASSALAGVTWGTGELFF.

The sample holds many counts of this clonotype. This sequence joins TRBV5-5 and TRBJ1-5; 9 bases match TRBD1. Germline CDR1 SGHKS, CDR2 YYEKEE (reference sequence). CDR3 length equals 14 residues. V was clipped by 5 bases and J by 4 bases; unmatched bases: 4. The CDR3 DNA reads as TGTGCCAGCAGTTTCGGACAGGGGAATCAGCCCCAGCATTTT. It codes for CASSFGQGNQPQHF.

The count of this clonotype is one. The gene calls are TRBV20-1 and TRBJ1-1; D is undetermined. This CDR3 is 13 amino acids long. Trimming removed 6 bases at V and 4 bases at J, with 15 bases between. Germline V lookup: CDR1 DFQATT, CDR2 SNEGSKA (reference sequence). CDR3 nucleotides: TGCAGTGCCGACGGACCTCCGGGCACTGAAGCTTTCTTT. As protein: CSADGPPGTEAFF.

This clonotype has only a few counts. This rearrangement joins TRBV7-2 to TRBJ2-1, with a weak D call TRBD1 (6 bases). In germline, CDR1 is SGHTA, CDR2 FQGNSA. Deletions cut 5 bases from V and 5 bases from J, with 13 bases between. This CDR3 contains 14 residues. The CDR3 region has the DNA TGTGCCAGCAGCCATCATGGACAGCACAATGAGCAGTTCTTC. This translates into CASSHHGQHNEQFF.

At least ten counts were recorded for this clonotype. CDR3 bases: TGCAGCGTTGAATTGGGGGCAGTGTACGAGCAGTACTTC. It yields the protein CSVELGAVYEQYF. The gene calls are TRBV29-1 and TRBJ2-7; D is perhaps TRBD1 (6 bases). The V gene lost 2 bases and the J gene lost 4 bases, with 12 bases spanning the gap. Germline CDR1 and CDR2: SQVTM and ANQGSEA. This CDR3 has 13 amino acids.

J is TRBJ2-3 and V is TRBV11-2; TRBD2 aligns across 9 bases. The CDR3 sequence is 16 residues long. V shed 4 bases and J 3 bases; nucleotides not matched to a gene: 8. Per germline, CDR1 SGHAT and CDR2 FQNNGV. The CDR3, as DNA: TGTGCCAGCAGCTCAATAGCGGGAGTAAGAACAGATACGCAGTATTTT. Translated, it gives CASSSIAGVRTDTQYF.

This clonotype has more than one count but fewer than ten. V and J are TRBV19 and TRBJ1-2; weak D call: TRBD1 (5 bases). This CDR3 region has 11 residues. From germline, CDR1 is LNHDA and CDR2 SQIVND (reference sequence). V was cut by 9 bases and J by 8 bases, with 13 bases left in between. For the CDR3, the DNA is TGTGCCAGCTGGACCGGGGGGGGCTACACCTTC. The encoded protein is CASWTGGGYTF.

The V gene is TRBV9, the J gene TRBJ2-1; 10 bases align to TRBD1. Germline V gene sequence: CDR1 SGDLS, CDR2 YYNGEE. V shed 5 bases, J shed 3 bases, and the junction held 20 bases outside the gene matches. The CDR3 runs to 20 residues. The CDR3 reads CASSRGTGDSRIAGYNEQFF. CDR3 bases: TGTGCCAGCAGTCGCGGGACAGGGGACTCCAGAATAGCGGGCTACAATGAGCAGTTCTTC. The full variable domain, completed using reference TRBV9 and TRBJ2-1, is DSGVTQTPKHLITATGQRVTLRCSPRSGDLSVYWYQQSLDQGLQFLIQYYNGEERAKGNILERFSAQQFPDLHSELNLSSLELGDSALYFCASSRGTGDSRIAGYNEQFFGPGTRLTVL.

CDR3 loop: CASSLSLRGQETQYF. In nucleotides, the CDR3 is TGTGCCAGCAGCTTATCCCTCAGGGGGCAAGAGACCCAGTACTTC. V and J are TRBV7-9 and TRBJ2-5; 7 bases are a match to TRBD1. Germline assignment: CDR1 SEHNR and CDR2 FQNEAQ (reference sequence). The CDR3 has 15 residues. V lost 2 bases to trimming and J lost 2 bases; unmatched junction nucleotides: 5. Complete variable domain (other parts from reference TRBV7-9 and TRBJ2-5): DTGVSQNPRHKITKRGQNVTFRCDPISEHNRLYWYRQTLGQGPEFLTYFQNEAQLEKSRLLSDRFSAERPKGSFSTLEIQRTEQGDSAMYLCASSLSLRGQETQYFGPGTRLLVL.

In this sample, this clonotype turned up many times. V gene TRBV12-5 combines with J gene TRBJ1-5; D remains unclear. The CDR3 length is 14 residues. CDR1 LGHNT and CDR2 FRNRAP come from the germline V gene. V was trimmed by 7 bases and J by 2 bases, leaving 12 bases between them. The CDR3 DNA reads as TGTGCTAGTGCCGAGGCTTTGGGCAATCAGCCCCAGCATTTT. Its protein is CASAEALGNQPQHF.

This clonotype was recorded a few times. This chain uses TRBV5-8 with TRBJ1-1, with D uncertain. Trimming stripped 5 bases from V and 1 base from J, with 9 bases between. Germline CDR1 is SGHTS and CDR2 is YDEGEE. This CDR3 comprises 13 residues. The CDR3 bases are TGTGCCAGCAGGTTGCTCAGGAACACTGAAGCTTTCTTT. It encodes CASRLLRNTEAFF.

The table lists this clonotype with a few counts. The genes are TRBV12-3 or TRBV12-4 and TRBJ1-4; D remains ambiguous. The length of the CDR3 is 18 residues. The germline V and J ends were trimmed by 5 bases and 4 bases, with 23 bases remaining between them. The CDR3 protein is CASSTRGGPYTYNEKLFF. CDR3 DNA: TGTGCCAGCAGTACCCGGGGAGGGCCGTATACATATAATGAAAAACTGTTTTTT.

This clonotype was seen ten or more times. The V and J genes are TRBV7-8 and TRBJ1-2; 11 nucleotides line up with TRBD1. After removal of 3 bases from V and 7 bases from J, the junction contained 7 bases not matched to a gene. The germline V gene has CDR1 SGHVS and CDR2 FQNEAQ. CDR3 length: 15 amino acids. CDR3 sequence (DNA): TGTGCCAGCAGCTTGGGTGGACAGGGGGCATTTGGCTACACCTTC. It encodes CASSLGGQGAFGYTF.